This TCR beta chain stems from a study of cytomegalovirus exposure and HLA in healthy donors. Use of 60 Vbeta and 13 Jbeta primers characterized the PCR. Profiling relied on immunoSEQ multiplex PCR, and the TCRdb table lists in-frame clones only, not all of them. The table lists roughly 180,000 clones, less than 90% of them singletons. Study observations and caveats: The authors enumerated under 200 TCR beta chains as linked to cytomegalovirus.

Remarks on this clone: Its antigen is as yet unknown.

This receptor was identified in a girl aged 10-17 years in good health and CMV-seropositive. What was sequenced was PBMCs.

The CDR3 sequence is CAWSEVALEETQYF. CDR3 DNA sequence: TGTGCCTGGAGTGAGGTAGCCTTAGAAGAGACCCAGTACTTC. The gene calls are TRBV30 and TRBJ2-5; no definite D call. The germline V gene encodes CDR1 GTSNPN and CDR2 SVGIG (reference sequence). The CDR3 spans 14 residues. Trimming took off 1 base at V and 3 bases at J, with 12 bases between the two ends.